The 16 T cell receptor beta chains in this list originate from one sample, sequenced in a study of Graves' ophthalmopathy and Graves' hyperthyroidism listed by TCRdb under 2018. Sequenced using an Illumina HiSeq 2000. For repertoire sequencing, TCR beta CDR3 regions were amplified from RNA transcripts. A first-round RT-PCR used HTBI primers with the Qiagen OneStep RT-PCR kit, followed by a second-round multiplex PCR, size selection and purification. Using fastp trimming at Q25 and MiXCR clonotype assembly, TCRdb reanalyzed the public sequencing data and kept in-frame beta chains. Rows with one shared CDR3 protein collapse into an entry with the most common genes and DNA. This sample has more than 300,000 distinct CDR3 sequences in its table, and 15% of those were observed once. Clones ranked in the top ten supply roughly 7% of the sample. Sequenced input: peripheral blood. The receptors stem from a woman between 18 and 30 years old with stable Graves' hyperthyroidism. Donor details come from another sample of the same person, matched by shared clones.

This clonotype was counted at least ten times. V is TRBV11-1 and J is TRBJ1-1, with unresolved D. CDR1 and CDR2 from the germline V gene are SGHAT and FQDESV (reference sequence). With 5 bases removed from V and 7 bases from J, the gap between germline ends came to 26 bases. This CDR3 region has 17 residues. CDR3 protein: CASSRPFYMEHGDEAFF. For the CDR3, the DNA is TGTGCCAGCAGCCGACCATTTTACATGGAACATGGCGATGAAGCTTTCTTT.

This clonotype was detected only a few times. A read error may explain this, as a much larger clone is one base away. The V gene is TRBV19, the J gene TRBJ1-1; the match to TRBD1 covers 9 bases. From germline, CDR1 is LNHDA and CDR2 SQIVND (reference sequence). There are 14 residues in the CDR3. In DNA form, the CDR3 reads TGTGCCAGTACCATTCGGACAGGGGACACTGGAGCTTTCTTT. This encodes CASTIRTGDTGAFF.

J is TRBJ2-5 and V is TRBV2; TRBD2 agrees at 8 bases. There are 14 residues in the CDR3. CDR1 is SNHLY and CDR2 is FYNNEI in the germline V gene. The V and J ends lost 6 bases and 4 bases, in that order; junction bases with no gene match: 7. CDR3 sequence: CASRRAGAGETQYF. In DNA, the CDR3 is TGTGCCAGCAGAAGAGCGGGAGCTGGAGAGACCCAGTACTTC.

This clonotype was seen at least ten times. The CDR3, as DNA: TGTGCCAGCAGCTTATATACAGGGGGCACTGAAGCTTTCTTT. It yields the protein CASSLYTGGTEAFF. This chain joins TRBV11-2 and TRBJ1-1; 8 bases match TRBD1. Losses at the gene ends were 2 bases for V and 4 bases for J; bases not matched to a gene: 3. The CDR3 runs to 14 residues. Germline loops: CDR1 SGHAT, CDR2 FQNNGV.

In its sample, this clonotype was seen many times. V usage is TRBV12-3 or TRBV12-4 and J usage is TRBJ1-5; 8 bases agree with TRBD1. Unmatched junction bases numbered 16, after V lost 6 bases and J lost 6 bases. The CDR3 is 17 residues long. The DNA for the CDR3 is TGTGCCAGCAGCTCAGGACAGGGACTGGAATTCGGTCAGCCCCAGCATTTT. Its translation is CASSSGQGLEFGQPQHF.

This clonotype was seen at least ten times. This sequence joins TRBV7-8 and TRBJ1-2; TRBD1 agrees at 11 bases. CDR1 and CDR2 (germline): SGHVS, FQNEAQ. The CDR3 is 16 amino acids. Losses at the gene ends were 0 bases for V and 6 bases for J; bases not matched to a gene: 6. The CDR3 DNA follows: TGTGCCAGCAGCTTAGCAGGACAGGGGGCCTGGAATGGCTACACCTTC. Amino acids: CASSLAGQGAWNGYTF. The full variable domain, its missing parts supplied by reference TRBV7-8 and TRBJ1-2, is GAGVSQSPRYKVAKRGQDVALRCDPISGHVSLFWYQQALGQGPEFLTYFQNEAQLDKSGLPSDRFFAERPEGSVSTLKIQRTQQEDSAVYLCASSLAGQGAWNGYTFGSGTRLTVV.

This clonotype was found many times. CDR3 amino acids: CASTLQGQPQHF. The CDR3 DNA reads as TGTGCCAGCACCCTCCAGGGTCAGCCCCAGCATTTT. This sequence joins TRBV6-5 and TRBJ1-5, with a possible D match to TRBD1 (5 bases). Germline CDR1 is MNHEY and CDR2 is SVGAGI. The CDR3 consists of 12 residues. With 7 bases removed from V and 6 bases from J, the gap between germline ends came to 10 bases.

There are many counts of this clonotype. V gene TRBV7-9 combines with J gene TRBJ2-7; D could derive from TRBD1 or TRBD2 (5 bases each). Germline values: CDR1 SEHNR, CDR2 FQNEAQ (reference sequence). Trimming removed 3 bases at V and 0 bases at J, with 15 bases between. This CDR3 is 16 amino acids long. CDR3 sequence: CASSFDRAGSSYEQYF. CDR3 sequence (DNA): TGTGCCAGCAGCTTCGATCGAGCAGGGAGCTCCTACGAGCAGTACTTC.

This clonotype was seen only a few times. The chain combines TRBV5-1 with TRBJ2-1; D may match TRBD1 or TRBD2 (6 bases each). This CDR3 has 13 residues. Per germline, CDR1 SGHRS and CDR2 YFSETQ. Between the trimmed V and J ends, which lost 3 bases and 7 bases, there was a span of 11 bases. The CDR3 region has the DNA TGCGCCAGCAGCTGGGGGGCCGGAAATGAGCAGTTCTTC. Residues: CASSWGAGNEQFF.

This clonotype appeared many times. Written as DNA, the CDR3 is TGTGCCAGCAGCCTAACGGGACAGGGTTGCGAAGCTTTCTTT. It encodes CASSLTGQGCEAFF. The rearrangement links TRBV7-2 to TRBJ1-1, with 9 bases lining up with TRBD1. Unmatched junction bases numbered 9, after V lost 5 bases and J lost 8 bases. The germline CDR1 and CDR2 sequences are SGHTA and FQGNSA. The CDR3 totals 14 residues.

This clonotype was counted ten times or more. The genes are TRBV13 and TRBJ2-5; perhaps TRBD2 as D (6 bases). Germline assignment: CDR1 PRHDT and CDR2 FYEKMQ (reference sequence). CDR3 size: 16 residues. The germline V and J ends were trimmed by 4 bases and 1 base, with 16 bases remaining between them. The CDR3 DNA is TGTGCCAGCAGCTCCCGGGACGTCGGGGGCCAAGAGACCCAGTACTTC. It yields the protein CASSSRDVGGQETQYF. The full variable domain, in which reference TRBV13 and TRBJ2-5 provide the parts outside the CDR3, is AAGVIQSPRHLIKEKRETATLKCYPIPRHDTVYWYQQGPGQDPQFLISFYEKMQSDKGSIPDRFSAQQFSDYHSELNMSSLELGDSALYFCASSSRDVGGQETQYFGPGTRLLVL.

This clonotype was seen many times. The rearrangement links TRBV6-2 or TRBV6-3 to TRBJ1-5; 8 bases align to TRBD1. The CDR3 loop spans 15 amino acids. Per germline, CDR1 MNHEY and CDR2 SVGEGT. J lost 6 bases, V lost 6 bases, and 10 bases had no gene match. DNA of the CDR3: TGTGCCAGCAGCCTTGGACAGGGATATCGTCAGCCCCAGCATTTT. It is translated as CASSLGQGYRQPQHF.

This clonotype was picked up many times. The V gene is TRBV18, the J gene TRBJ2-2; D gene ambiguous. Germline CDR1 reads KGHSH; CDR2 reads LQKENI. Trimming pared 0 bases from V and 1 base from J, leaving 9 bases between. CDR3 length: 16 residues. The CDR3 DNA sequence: TGTGCCAGCTCACCACCGGCAGGACGGAACACCGGGGAGCTGTTTTTT. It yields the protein CASSPPAGRNTGELFF. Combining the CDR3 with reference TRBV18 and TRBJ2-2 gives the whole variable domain NAGVMQNPRHLVRRRGQEARLRCSPMKGHSHVYWYRQLPEEGLKFMVYLQKENIIDESGMPKERFSAEFPKEGPSILRIQQVVRGDSAAYFCASSPPAGRNTGELFFGEGSRLTVL.

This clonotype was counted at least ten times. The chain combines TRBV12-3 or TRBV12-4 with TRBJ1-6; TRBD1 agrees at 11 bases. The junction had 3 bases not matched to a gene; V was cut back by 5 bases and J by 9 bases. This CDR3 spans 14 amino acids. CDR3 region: CASSLGTGGSPLHF. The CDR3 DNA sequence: TGTGCCAGCAGTCTGGGGACAGGGGGTTCACCCCTCCACTTT.

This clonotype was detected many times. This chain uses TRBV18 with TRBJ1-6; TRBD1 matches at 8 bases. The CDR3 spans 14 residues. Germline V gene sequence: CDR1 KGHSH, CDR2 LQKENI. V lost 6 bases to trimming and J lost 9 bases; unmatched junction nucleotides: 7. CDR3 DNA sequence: TGTGCCAGCTCGTACGGGACAGGTGTTTCACCCCTCCACTTT. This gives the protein CASSYGTGVSPLHF.

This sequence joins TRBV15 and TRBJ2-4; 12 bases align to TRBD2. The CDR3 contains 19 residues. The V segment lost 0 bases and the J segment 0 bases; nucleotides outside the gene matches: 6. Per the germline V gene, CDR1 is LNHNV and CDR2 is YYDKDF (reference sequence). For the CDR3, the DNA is TGTGCCACCAGCAGAGATTTACTAGCGGGGGGTGTAGCCAAAAACATTCAGTACTTC. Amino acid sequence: CATSRDLLAGGVAKNIQYF.